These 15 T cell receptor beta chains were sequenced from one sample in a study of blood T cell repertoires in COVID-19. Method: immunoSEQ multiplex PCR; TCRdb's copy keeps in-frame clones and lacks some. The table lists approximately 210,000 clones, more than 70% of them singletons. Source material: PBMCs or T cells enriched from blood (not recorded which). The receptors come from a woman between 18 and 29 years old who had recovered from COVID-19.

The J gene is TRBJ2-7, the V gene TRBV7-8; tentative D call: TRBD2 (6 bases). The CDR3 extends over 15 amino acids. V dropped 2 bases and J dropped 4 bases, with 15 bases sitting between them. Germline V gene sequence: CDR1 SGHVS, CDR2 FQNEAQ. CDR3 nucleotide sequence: TGTGCCAGCAGCTTATCGGGGACTGGAACTTACGAGCAGTACTTC. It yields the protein CASSLSGTGTYEQYF.

The DNA of the CDR3 is TGCGCCAGCAGCTTGATCTTGGGTCGCGGGGGGTCACTTCAAGAGACCCAGTACTTC. Its protein product is CASSLILGRGGSLQETQYF. V usage is TRBV5-1 and J usage is TRBJ2-5, with TRBD2 matching over 8 bases. Trimming at V came to 1 base and at J to 2 bases, leaving 16 bases not matched to a gene. The CDR3 loop spans 19 amino acids. Germline values: CDR1 SGHRS, CDR2 YFSETQ.

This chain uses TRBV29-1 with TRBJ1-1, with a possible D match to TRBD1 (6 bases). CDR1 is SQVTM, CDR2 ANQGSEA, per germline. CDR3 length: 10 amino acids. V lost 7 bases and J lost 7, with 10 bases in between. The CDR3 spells CSEGGVEAFF. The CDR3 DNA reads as TGCAGCGAGGGGGGCGTTGAAGCTTTCTTT. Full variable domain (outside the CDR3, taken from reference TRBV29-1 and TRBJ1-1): SAVISQKPSRDICQRGTSLTIQCQVDSQVTMMFWYRQQPGQSLTLIATANQGSEATYESGFVIDKFPISRPNLTFSTLTVSNMSPEDSSIYLCSEGGVEAFFGQGTRLTVV.

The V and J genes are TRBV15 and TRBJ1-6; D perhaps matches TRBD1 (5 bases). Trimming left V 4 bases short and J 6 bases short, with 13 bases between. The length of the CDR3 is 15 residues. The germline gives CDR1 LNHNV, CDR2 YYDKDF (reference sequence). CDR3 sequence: CATSTRQNFNSPLHF. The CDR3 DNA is TGTGCCACCAGCACAAGACAGAACTTTAATTCACCCCTCCACTTT.

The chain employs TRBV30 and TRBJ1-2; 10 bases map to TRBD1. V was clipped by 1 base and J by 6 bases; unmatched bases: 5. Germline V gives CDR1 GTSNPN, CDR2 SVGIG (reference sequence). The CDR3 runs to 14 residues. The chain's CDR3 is CAWSASGTGDGYTF. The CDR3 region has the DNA TGTGCCTGGAGTGCATCCGGGACAGGGGATGGCTACACCTTC. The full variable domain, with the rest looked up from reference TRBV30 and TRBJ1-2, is SQTIHQWPATLVQPVGSPLSLECTVEGTSNPNLYWYRQAAGRGLQLLFYSVGIGQISSEVPQNLSASRPQDRQFILSSKKLLLSDSGFYLCAWSASGTGDGYTFGSGTRLTVV.

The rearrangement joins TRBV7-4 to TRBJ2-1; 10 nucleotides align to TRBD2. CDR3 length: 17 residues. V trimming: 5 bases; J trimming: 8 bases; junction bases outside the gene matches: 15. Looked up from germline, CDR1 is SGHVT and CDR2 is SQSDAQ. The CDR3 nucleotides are TGTGCCAGCAGCCTGGGGACGGGACTAGCGAGAATCTATGAGCAGTTCTTC. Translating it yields CASSLGTGLARIYEQFF.

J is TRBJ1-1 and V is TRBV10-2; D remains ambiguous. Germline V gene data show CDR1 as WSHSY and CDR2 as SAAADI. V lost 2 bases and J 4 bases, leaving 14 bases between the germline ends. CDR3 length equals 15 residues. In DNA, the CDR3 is TGCGCCAGCAGTGAGAACCCAGGAATGGGCACTGAAGCTTTCTTT. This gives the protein CASSENPGMGTEAFF.

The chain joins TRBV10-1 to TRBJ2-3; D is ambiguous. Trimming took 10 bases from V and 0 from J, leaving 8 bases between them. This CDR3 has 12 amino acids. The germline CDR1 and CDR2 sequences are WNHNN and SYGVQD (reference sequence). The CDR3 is CATVSSTDTQYF. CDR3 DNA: TGCGCCACGGTCTCTAGCACAGATACGCAGTATTTT.

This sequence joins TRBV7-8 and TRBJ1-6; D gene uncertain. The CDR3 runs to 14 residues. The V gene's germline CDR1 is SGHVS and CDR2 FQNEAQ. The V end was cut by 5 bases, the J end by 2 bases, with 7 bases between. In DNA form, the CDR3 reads TGTGCCAGCAGCAGCGGGACCTATAATTCACCCCTCCACTTT. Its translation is CASSSGTYNSPLHF.

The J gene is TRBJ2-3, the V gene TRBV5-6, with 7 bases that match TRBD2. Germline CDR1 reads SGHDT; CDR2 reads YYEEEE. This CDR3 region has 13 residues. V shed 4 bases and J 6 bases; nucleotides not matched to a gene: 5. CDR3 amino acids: CASSGDYPDTQYF. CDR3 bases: TGTGCCAGCAGCGGGGACTACCCCGATACGCAGTATTTT.

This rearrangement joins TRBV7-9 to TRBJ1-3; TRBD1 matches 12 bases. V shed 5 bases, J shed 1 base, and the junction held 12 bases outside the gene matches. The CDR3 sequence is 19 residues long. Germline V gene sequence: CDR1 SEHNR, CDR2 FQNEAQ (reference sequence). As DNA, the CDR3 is TGTGCCAGCAGCCCCCACCGGGACAGGGGGCGGAAATCTGGAAACACCATATATTTT. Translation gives CASSPHRDRGRKSGNTIYF.

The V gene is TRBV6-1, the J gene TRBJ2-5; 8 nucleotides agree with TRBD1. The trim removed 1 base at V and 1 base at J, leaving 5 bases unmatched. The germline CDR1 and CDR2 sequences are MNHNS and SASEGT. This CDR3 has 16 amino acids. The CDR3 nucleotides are TGTGCCAGCAGTGAAGAGGCAGGGGGCCGCCAAGAGACCCAGTACTTC. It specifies CASSEEAGGRQETQYF.

The CDR3: CASGQSGGMSEQYF. Here the CDR3 DNA reads TGTGCCAGCGGTCAGAGCGGGGGTATGAGCGAGCAGTACTTC. The V and J genes are TRBV27 and TRBJ2-7, with 8 bases matching TRBD2. V lost 8 bases, J lost 6 bases, and 12 bases stayed unmatched. Germline V CDR1 and CDR2: MNHEY, SMNVEV (reference sequence). This CDR3 comprises 14 residues.

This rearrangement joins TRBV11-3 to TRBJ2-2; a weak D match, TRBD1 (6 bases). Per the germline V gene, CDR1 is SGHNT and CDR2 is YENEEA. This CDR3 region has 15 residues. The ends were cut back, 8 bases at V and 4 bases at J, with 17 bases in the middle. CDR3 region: CASAKDSRGTGELFF. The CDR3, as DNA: TGTGCCAGCGCTAAGGACAGTCGAGGCACCGGGGAGCTGTTTTTT.

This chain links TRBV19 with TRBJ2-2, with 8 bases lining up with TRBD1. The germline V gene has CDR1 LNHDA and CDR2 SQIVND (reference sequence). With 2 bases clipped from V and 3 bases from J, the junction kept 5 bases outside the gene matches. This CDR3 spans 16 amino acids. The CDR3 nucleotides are TGTGCCAGTAGTATACTAGGACAGGGACACACCGGGGAGCTGTTTTTT. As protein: CASSILGQGHTGELFF.